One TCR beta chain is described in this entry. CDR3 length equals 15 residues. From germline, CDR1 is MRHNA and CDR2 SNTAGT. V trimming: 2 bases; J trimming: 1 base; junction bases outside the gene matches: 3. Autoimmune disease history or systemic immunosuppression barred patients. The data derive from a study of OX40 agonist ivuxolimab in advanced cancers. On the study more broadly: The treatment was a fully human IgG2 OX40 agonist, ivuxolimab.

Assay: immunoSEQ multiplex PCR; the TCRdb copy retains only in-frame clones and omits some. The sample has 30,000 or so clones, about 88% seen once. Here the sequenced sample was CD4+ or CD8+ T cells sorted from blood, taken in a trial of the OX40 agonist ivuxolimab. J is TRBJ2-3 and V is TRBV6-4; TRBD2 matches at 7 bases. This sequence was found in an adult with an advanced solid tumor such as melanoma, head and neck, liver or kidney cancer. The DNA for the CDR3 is TGTGCCAGCAGTGACAGGGCGGGAGGCACAGATACGCAGTATTTT. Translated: CASSDRAGGTDTQYF.